This TCR beta chain was identified during a study of STAT3 mutations in large granular lymphocyte leukemia. Only in-frame clones appear in the TCRdb table, and some are missing; sequencing was by immunoSEQ multiplex PCR. The table includes roughly 29,000 clones, around three quarters detected once. Findings and caveats of the study: In T-cell large granular lymphocyte leukemia, about half of patients showed multiple immunodominant subclonotypes.

Looked up from germline, CDR1 is MNHNY and CDR2 is SVGAGI (reference sequence). The ends were cut back, 2 bases at V and 10 bases at J, with 15 bases in the middle. The CDR3 has 14 residues. On this clone: Its specificity is unknown.

The chain employs TRBV6-6 and TRBJ2-1; tentatively, D is TRBD2 (6 bases). The TCR comes from a woman aged 45-65 years with T-cell large granular lymphocyte leukemia. Some clones in this sample may be carry-over from other donors' samples. Sequencing used peripheral blood mononuclear cells. The CDR3 sequence is CASSYVSGGTEQFF. The CDR3 DNA reads TGTGCCAGCAGTTACGTTAGCGGCGGCACAGAGCAGTTCTTC.